This is a list of T cell receptor beta chains from one sample in a study of blood T cell repertoires in COVID-19. Sequencing was performed with immunoSEQ multiplex PCR; in TCRdb, only in-frame clones are kept and a portion is missing. The sample holds 300,000 or so clones, 85% seen once. Sequenced: peripheral blood. The receptors derive from a woman aged 50 to 60 with active or convalescent COVID-19. The CDR3 runs from the conserved cysteine through the conserved F or W. Fields, in order: CDR3 length, V gene, J gene, CDR3 protein.

16	TRBV7-9	TRBJ1-1	CASSLDRGDMNTEAFF
15	TRBV11-2	TRBJ2-7	CASSAKGQGSYEQYF
14	TRBV30	TRBJ2-2	CAWVGTSFTGELFF
14	TRBV6-6	TRBJ1-5	CASSYSRLRQPQHF
14	TRBV2	TRBJ1-1	CASSDPSIRPEAFF
18	TRBV7-9	TRBJ1-1	CASSRRSTGQDRGVGAFF
13	TRBV28	TRBJ2-1	CASSLSWGDEQFF
16	TRBV7-9	TRBJ2-3	CASSLASGRAGDTQYF
15	TRBV7-2	TRBJ1-1	CASSLVGGGNTEAFF
13	TRBV28	TRBJ2-7	CASSLRTAVEQYF
14	TRBV30	TRBJ1-5	CAWSRDRVDQPQHF
16	TRBV29-1	TRBJ2-7	CSVGTSGSPRDYEQYF
16	TRBV5-1	TRBJ2-1	CASSLILAGTGNEQFF
15	TRBV6-2/TRBV6-3	TRBJ2-7	CASSYPWVGVYEQYF
13	TRBV28	TRBJ1-1	CASSLGRVPEAFF
15	TRBV21-1	TRBJ1-1	CASSKEDRISTEAFF
15	TRBV5-1	TRBJ2-5	CASSLGLARAETQYF
14	TRBV6-5	TRBJ2-2	CASSQDPATGELFF
15	TRBV27	TRBJ2-1	CASSFQGIPDNEQFF
17	TRBV3-1/TRBV3-2	TRBJ2-1	CASSLSGSGRGWDEQFF
11	TRBV29-1	TRBJ1-1	CSVEIRARAFF
16	TRBV28	TRBJ1-1	CASSPTTGNGNTEAFF
12	TRBV29-1	TRBJ2-1	CSVELPTREQFF
15	TRBV11-2	TRBJ2-1	CASSFGLAGVYEQFF
13	TRBV27	TRBJ1-6	CASNSRGNSPLHF
16	TRBV18	TRBJ2-2	CASSPPSSLGTGELFF
15	TRBV7-6	TRBJ2-1	CASSLSGQGGNEQFF
12	TRBV5-8	TRBJ2-7	CASSSSRGRQYF
16	TRBV10-1	TRBJ2-3	CASSAGGGGSTDTQYF
14	TRBV9	TRBJ2-5	CASSPRGGRETQYF
16	TRBV3-1/TRBV3-2	TRBJ1-4	CASSQRSNRGDEKLFF
14	TRBV7-8	TRBJ1-6	CASSPTGYNSPLHF
13	TRBV6-6	TRBJ1-2	CASNPGQLYGYTF